This T cell receptor beta chain originates from a study of T cell responses to AZD1222 COVID-19 vaccine (dated by TCRdb to the early 2020s). With regard to the full study: Because spike-specific TCR depth and breadth did not differ between the two schedules, AZD1222 recipients who got a second dose at roughly 4 weeks were pooled with those who got a second dose at roughly 12 weeks. TCR sequencing covered 233 trial participants: 207 given two doses of AZD1222 and approximately 26 given two doses of MenACWY control vaccine. Trial participants were enrolled by age into 18-55, 56-69 and 70-plus year subgroups, with about 150, 28 and 57 TCR-sequenced participants respectively.

The CDR3 regions of human TCRbeta chains were analyzed by immunosequencing. Per the source publication's procedure: Repertoire TCRs were checked for matches against a reference library of SARS-CoV-2-specific TCRs that had been generated using the MIRA antigen-specificity platform. Breadth was defined as the fraction of unique TCRs that were SARS-CoV-2-associated. Depth was defined as the fraction of total T cells that were SARS-CoV-2-associated. Each spike-specific TCR was assigned to its reactive spike region and to a CD4 or CD8 class using the MIRA data. Log10-transformed breadth and depth values were compared by one-way ANOVA with Sidak's multiple comparisons tests. TCRdb obtained this table from immuneACCESS and retained in-frame rearrangements with V and J assigned. These tables miss some clones; where compared with another copy, unresolved V genes account for less than half of the shortfall, and the remainder is unexplained. V, J and clone size were drawn from that table, and D and trimming were deduced from the DNA. This sample holds roughly 150,000 clones; over 75% were observed only once. 1.5% to 2% of the sample rests with the top ten.

What this sample's time point label stands for: baseline before first vaccination. Samples from vaccinated people were obtained from the UK trials COV001 and COV002, which included a single-blind randomized controlled phase 2/3 trial of AZD1222 (ChAdOx1 nCoV-19) in healthy adults. Trial participant PBMC samples were collected at day 0 and day 28 after the second dose for TCRbeta chain sequencing. From the cysteine up to the phenylalanine, the CDR3 has a length of 14 residues. Of the read, only the CDR3 DNA is kept; its 42 bases are in frame from base 1. The germline V gene (reference sequence) provides CDR1 LGHDT and CDR2 YNNKEL. The trim is 4 bases for V and 3 bases for J, with a gap of 12 bases between the germline ends. Notes on this clone: Its specific antigen is unknown. No per-base quality is available; no much larger clone lies one base away.

Points the paper makes about the study in general: The 56-69-year group was small, and its depth increase did not reach significance, likely because of low power. After two AZD1222 doses, spike-specific TCR breadth and depth were significantly higher than at day 0 and than in MenACWY recipients. Nearly half of unique spike-specific TCRs reportedly recognized epitopes outside regions mutated in the B.1.351 and B.1.1.7 variants. Vaccine-associated CD4 TCRs spanned the whole spike protein, with dominant responses in regions 160-218 and 743-854. Most participants were white British and females outnumbered males, and the authors suggested that clonal diversity may have been underestimated. Conclusions about previously exposed vaccinees are limited because only a handful of AZD1222 recipients were SARS-CoV-2 seropositive at baseline. No day 14 peak-response samples were available, so repertoires were characterized only after the peak T cell response.

This clonotype was sampled from an adult in good health. The sequence links TRBV3-1 (or the pseudogene TRBV3-2) to TRBJ1-1; no confident D gene assignment can be made. Sequences were derived from peripheral blood, sampled on day 0 of AZD1222 vaccination. The encoded CDR3 is CASSPFGRDTEAFF. The DNA sequence follows: TGTGCCAGCAGCCCCTTTGGCCGGGACACTGAAGCTTTCTTT.